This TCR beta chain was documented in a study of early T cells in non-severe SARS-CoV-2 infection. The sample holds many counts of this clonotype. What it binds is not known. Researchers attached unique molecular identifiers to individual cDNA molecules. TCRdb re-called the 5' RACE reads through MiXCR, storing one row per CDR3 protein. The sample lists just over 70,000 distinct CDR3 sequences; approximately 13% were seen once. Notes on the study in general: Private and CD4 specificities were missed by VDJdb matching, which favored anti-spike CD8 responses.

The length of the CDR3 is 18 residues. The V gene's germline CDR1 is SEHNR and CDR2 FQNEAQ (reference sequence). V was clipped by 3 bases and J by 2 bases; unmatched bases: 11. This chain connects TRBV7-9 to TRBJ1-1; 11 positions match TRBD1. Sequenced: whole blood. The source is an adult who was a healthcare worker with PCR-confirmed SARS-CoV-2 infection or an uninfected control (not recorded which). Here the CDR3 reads CASSFPGQGAWNNTEAFF. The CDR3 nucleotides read TGTGCCAGCAGCTTCCCCGGACAGGGGGCTTGGAATAACACTGAAGCTTTCTTT.